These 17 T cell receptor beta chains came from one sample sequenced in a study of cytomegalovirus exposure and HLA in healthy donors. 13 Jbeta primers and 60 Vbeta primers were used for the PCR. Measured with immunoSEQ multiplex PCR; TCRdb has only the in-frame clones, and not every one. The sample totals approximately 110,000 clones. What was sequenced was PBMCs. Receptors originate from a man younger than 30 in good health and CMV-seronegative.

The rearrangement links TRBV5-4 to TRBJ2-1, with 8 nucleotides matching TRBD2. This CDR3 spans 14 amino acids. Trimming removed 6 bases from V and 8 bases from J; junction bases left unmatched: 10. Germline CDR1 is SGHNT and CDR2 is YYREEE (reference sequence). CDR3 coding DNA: TGTGCCAGCAAACCCGGGAGGGGGTTCGATGAGCAGTTCTTC. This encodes CASKPGRGFDEQFF.

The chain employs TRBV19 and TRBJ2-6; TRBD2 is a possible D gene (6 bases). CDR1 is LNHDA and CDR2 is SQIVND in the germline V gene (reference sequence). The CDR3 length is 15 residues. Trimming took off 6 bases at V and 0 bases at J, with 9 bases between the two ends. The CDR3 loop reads CASSRRGSGANVLTF. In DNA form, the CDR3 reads TGTGCCAGTAGCCGGAGGGGCTCTGGGGCCAACGTCCTGACTTTC.

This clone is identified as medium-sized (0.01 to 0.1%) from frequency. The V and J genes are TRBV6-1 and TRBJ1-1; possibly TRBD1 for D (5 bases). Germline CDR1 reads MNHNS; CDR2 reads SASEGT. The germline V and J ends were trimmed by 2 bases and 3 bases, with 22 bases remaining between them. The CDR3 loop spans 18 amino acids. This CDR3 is CASSESKTYRLDDTEAFF. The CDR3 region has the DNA TGTGCCAGCAGTGAATCCAAAACTTACAGGTTGGACGACACTGAAGCTTTCTTT.

CDR3 nucleotides: TGTGCCAGCTCACTGAAACAGGGTGGAGGCAATCAGCCCCAGCATTTT. It codes for CASSLKQGGGNQPQHF. V is TRBV18 and J is TRBJ1-5; D perhaps matches TRBD1 (6 bases). Trimming took off 4 bases at V and 2 bases at J, with 15 bases between the two ends. The CDR3 is made up of 16 amino acids. Germline V lookup: CDR1 KGHSH, CDR2 LQKENI. Full variable domain (rest looked up from reference TRBV18 and TRBJ1-5): NAGVMQNPRHLVRRRGQEARLRCSPMKGHSHVYWYRQLPEEGLKFMVYLQKENIIDESGMPKERFSAEFPKEGPSILRIQQVVRGDSAAYFCASSLKQGGGNQPQHFGDGTRLSIL.

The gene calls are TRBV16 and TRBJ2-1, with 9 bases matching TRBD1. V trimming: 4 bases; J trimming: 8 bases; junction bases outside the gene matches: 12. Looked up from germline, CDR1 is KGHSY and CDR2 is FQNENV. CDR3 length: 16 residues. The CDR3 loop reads CASSPFAGQGIYEQFF. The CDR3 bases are TGTGCCAGCAGCCCCTTCGCGGGACAGGGAATATATGAGCAGTTCTTC.

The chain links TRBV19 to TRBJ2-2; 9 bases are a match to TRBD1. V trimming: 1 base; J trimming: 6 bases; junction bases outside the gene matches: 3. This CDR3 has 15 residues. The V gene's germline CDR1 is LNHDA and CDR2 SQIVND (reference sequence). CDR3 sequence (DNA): TGTGCCAGTAGTATAGGGACAGGGGTGCCCGGGGAGCTGTTTTTT. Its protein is CASSIGTGVPGELFF.

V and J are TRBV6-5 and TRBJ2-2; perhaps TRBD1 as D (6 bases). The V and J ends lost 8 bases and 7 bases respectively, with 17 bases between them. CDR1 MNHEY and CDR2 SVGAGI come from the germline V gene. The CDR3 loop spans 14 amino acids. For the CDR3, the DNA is TGTGCCAGCGAGGGGACAAGCGGCCGCGGGGAGCTGTTTTTT. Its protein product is CASEGTSGRGELFF.

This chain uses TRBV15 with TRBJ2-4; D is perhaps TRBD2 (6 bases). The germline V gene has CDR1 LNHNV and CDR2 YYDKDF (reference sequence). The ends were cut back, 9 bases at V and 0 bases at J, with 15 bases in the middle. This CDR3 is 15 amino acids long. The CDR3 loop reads CATSTPGGAKNIQYF. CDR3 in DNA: TGTGCCACTTCCACCCCCGGGGGAGCCAAAAACATTCAGTACTTC.

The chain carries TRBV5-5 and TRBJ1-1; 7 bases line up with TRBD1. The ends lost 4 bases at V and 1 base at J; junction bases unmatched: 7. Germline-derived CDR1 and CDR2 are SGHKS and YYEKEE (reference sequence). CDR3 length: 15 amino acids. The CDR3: CASSPLGQPNTEAFF. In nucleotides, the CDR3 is TGTGCCAGCAGCCCGTTGGGACAGCCGAACACTGAAGCTTTCTTT.

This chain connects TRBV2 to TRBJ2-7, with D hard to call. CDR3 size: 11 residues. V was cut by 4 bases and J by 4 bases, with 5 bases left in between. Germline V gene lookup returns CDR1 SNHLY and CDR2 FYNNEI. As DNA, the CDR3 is TGTGCCAGCAGTGCCAGGTACGAGCAGTACTTC. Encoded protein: CASSARYEQYF.

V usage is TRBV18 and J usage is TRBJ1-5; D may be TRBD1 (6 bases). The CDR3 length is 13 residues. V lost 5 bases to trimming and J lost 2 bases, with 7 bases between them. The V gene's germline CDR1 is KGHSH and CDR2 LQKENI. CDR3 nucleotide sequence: TGTGCCAGCTCAAGACAGGGCAATCAGCCCCAGCATTTT. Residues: CASSRQGNQPQHF.

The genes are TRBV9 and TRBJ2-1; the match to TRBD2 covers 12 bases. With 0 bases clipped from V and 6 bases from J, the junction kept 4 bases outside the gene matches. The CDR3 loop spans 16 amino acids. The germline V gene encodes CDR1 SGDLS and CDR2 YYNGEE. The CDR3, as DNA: TGTGCCAGCAGCGTAGGGCTAGCGGGAGGGGGCAATGAGCAGTTCTTC. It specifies CASSVGLAGGGNEQFF.

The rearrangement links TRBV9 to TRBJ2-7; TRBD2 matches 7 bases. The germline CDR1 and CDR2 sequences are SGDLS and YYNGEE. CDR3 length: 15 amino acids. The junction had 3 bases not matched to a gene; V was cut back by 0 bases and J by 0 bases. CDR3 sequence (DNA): TGTGCCAGCAGCGTAGCTGGCGGGAGCTCCTACGAGCAGTACTTC. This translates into CASSVAGGSSYEQYF.

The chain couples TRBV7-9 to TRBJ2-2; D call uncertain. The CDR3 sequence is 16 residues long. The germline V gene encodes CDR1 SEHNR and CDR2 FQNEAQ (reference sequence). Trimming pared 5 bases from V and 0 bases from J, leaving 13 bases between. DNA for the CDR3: TGTGCCAGCAGCCAACCCCCAGATGCGAACACCGGGGAGCTGTTTTTT. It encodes CASSQPPDANTGELFF.

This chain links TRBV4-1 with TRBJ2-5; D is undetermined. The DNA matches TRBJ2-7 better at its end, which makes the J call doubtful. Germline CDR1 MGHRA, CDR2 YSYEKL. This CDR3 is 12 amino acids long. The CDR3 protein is CASSSWGYEQYF. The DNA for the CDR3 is TGCGCCAGCAGCAGCTGGGGCTACGAGCAGTACTTC.

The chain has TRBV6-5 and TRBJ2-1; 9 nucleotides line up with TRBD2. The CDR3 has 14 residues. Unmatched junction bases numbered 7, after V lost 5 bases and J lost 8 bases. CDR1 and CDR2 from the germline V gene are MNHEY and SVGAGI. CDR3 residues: CASSRTSAVYEQFF. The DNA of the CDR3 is TGTGCCAGCAGTAGGACTAGCGCGGTCTATGAGCAGTTCTTC.

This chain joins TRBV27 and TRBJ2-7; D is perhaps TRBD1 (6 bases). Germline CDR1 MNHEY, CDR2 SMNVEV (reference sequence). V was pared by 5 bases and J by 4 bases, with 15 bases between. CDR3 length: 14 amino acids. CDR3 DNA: TGTGCCAGCAGTAACAGGGCTTTGGGGTACGAGCAGTACTTC. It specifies CASSNRALGYEQYF.